This paragraph reports one T cell receptor beta chain. V was shortened by 4 bases and J by 0 bases, with 6 bases between the two germline ends. The germline V gene encodes CDR1 ENHRY and CDR2 SYGVKD. The CDR3 runs 13 residues. At deep level, the assay was performed. Evenly divided among several immunoSEQ plates was the genomic DNA of each subset. Clones were read by immunoSEQ multiplex PCR, and TCRdb kept only the in-frame ones, dropping some. The repertoire holds about 490,000 clones, with about 80% as singletons. This entry is derived from a study of shared clonotypes between healthy human individuals. Those who donated were healthy HIV-negative adults, with no recent acute infections or vaccinations reported. Without sorting, samples used around 100 million PBMCs for genomic DNA.

This sequence joins TRBV10-3 and TRBJ1-2; D ambiguous. The sequenced material came from PBMCs. The TCR was taken from a woman aged 40-49 years in good health. Some clones in this sample may be carry-over from other donors' samples. Written as DNA, the CDR3 is TGTGCCATCAGTGCAGAGACTAACTATGGCTACACCTTC. Encoded protein: CAISAETNYGYTF.